This T cell receptor beta chain was recorded in a study of glioma-infiltrating T cells after dendritic cell vaccination. Libraries were prepared by immunoSEQ multiplex PCR; TCRdb keeps only in-frame clonotypes and omits some of them. The sample lists over 80,000 clones; approximately 80% were seen once. The length of the CDR3 is 14 residues. Germline V CDR1 and CDR2: SGHRS, YFSETQ. The V and J ends lost 4 bases and 4 bases respectively, with 13 bases between them. Time point of the sample: after dendritic cell vaccination, including at tumor progression/relapse. The chain is built from TRBV5-1 and TRBJ2-3; D is unclear. Here the sequenced sample was blood, taken after dendritic cell vaccination. This TCR derives from a human donor with glioblastoma. CDR3 loop: CASSSISPADTQYF. In DNA, the CDR3 is TGCGCCAGCAGCAGCATTTCCCCGGCAGATACGCAGTATTTT.